Listed below are T cell receptor beta chains from one sample, sequenced in a study of blood T cell repertoires in COVID-19. Clones were read by immunoSEQ multiplex PCR, and TCRdb kept only the in-frame ones, dropping some. This sample has around 310,000 clones; 89% occur once, and the top ten carry roughly a tenth. Specimen: PBMCs or T cells enriched from blood (not recorded which). The receptors were gathered from a woman in her thirties who had recovered from COVID-19. The CDR3 runs from the conserved cysteine through the conserved F or W. A D gene is named only where the DNA matches it firmly. Where a row states a size, it is once, few, many or the class of an expanded clone; other rows omit it.

v_gene	d_gene	j_gene	abundance	CDR3nt	CDR3aa
TRBV19	TRBD1	TRBJ1-2	.	TGTGCCAGTAGTCCCCGGGACAGGACCCCTTACTATGGCTACACCTTC	CASSPRDRTPYYGYTF
TRBV5-1	.	TRBJ1-6	.	TGCGCCAGCAGCCTCACGGACAGAATGCATAATTCACCCCTCCACTTT	CASSLTDRMHNSPLHF
TRBV12-1	.	TRBJ2-1	.	TGTGCCAGCAGCTTTTTGGGCTACTCCTACAATGAGCAGTTCTTC	CASSFLGYSYNEQFF
TRBV13	TRBD1	TRBJ2-7	.	TGTGCCAGCAGCTTCGACAGGGCCGGACTGGTGCAGTACTTC	CASSFDRAGLVQYF
TRBV7-9	.	TRBJ2-3	.	TGTGCCAGCAGCCCTATTTCTTTATTTCGCACAGATACGCAGTATTTT	CASSPISLFRTDTQYF
TRBV5-1	TRBD1	TRBJ2-7	.	TGCGCCAGCAGCCTACAGGGGACCTACGAGCAGTACTTC	CASSLQGTYEQYF
TRBV6-2/TRBV6-3	.	TRBJ1-2	once	TGTGCCAGCAGTTACTCCGAGTCTTCTTCCACCTTC	CASSYSESSSTF
TRBV7-9	TRBD1	TRBJ2-3	.	TGTGCCAGCAGCTCACAGGGGGCTAAAGATACGCAGTATTTT	CASSSQGAKDTQYF
TRBV18	TRBD2	TRBJ2-2	.	TGTGCCAGCTCACCACAGGGACTAGCTGTAGGAGAGGAGCTGTTTTTT	CASSPQGLAVGEELFF
TRBV27	.	TRBJ2-1	.	TGTGCCAGCAGGCTTGCGGTCGATGAGCAGTTCTTC	CASRLAVDEQFF
TRBV7-9	TRBD2	TRBJ2-2	.	TGTGCCAGCAGCTTAAGCGGGAGTTTCACCGGGGAGCTGTTTTTT	CASSLSGSFTGELFF